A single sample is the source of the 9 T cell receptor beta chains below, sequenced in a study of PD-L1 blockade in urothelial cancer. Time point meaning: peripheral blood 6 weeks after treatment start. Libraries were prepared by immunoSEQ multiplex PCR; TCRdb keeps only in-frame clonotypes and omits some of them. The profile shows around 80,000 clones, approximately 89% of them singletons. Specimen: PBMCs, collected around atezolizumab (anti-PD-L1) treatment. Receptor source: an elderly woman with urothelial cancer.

The CDR3 coding sequence is TGTGCCAGCAGCGATAGAACTAGTGGTGGCGCCTACGAGCAGTACTTC. Protein: CASSDRTSGGAYEQYF. This chain connects TRBV5-4 to TRBJ2-7; TRBD2 might be the D (5 bases). Per germline, CDR1 SGHNT and CDR2 YYREEE (reference sequence). This CDR3 comprises 16 residues. Trimming cost V 4 bases and J 2 bases, with 19 bases left between them.

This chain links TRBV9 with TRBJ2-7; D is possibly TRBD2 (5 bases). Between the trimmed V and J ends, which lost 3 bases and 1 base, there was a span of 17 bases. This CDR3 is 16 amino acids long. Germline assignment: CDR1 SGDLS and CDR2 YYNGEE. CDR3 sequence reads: CASSATPSSGSYEQYF. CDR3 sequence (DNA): TGTGCCAGCAGCGCTACACCATCCTCGGGGTCCTACGAGCAGTACTTC.

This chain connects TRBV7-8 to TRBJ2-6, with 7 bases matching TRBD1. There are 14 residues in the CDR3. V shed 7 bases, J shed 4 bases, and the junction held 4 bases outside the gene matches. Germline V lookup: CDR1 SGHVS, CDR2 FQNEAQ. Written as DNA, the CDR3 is TGTGCCAGCACCACAGGGGCCGGGGCCAACGTCCTGACTTTC. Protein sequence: CASTTGAGANVLTF.

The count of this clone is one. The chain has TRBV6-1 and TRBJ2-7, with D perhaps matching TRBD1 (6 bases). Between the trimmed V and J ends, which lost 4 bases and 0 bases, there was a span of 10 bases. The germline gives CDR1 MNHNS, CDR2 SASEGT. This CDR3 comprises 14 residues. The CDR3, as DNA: TGTGCCAGCAGTGCCGACAGGTTCTCCTACGAGCAGTACTTC. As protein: CASSADRFSYEQYF.

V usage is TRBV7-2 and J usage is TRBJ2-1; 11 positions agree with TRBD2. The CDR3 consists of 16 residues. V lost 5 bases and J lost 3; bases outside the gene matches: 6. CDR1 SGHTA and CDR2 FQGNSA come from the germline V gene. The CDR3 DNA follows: TGTGCCAGCAGCCCAAGGACTAGCGGGTACTACAATGAGCAGTTCTTC. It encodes CASSPRTSGYYNEQFF. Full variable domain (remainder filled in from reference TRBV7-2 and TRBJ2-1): GAGVSQSPSNKVTEKGKDVELRCDPISGHTALYWYRQSLGQGLEFLIYFQGNSAPDKSGLPSDRFSAERTGGSVSTLTIQRTQQEDSAVYLCASSPRTSGYYNEQFFGPGTRLTVL.

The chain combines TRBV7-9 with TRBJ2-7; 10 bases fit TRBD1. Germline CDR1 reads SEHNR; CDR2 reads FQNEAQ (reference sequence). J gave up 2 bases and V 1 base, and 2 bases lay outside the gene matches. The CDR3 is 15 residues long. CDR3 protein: CASSLEGQGPYEQYF. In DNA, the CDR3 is TGTGCCAGCAGCTTAGAGGGACAGGGGCCCTACGAGCAGTACTTC.

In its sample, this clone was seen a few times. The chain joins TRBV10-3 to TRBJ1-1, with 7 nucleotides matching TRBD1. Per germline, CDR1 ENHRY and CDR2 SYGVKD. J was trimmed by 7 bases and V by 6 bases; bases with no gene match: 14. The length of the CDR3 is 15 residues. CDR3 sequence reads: CAIRDPGQPRGEAFF. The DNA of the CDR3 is TGTGCCATCAGGGACCCGGGACAGCCAAGAGGTGAAGCTTTCTTT.

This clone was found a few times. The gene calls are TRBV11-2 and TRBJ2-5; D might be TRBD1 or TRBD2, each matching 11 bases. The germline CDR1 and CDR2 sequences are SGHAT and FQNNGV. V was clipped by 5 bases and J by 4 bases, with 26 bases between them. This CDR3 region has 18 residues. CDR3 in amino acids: CASSPGQGATSGRETQYF. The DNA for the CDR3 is TGTGCCAGCAGCCCAGGACAGGGGGCTACTAGCGGGAGAGAGACCCAGTACTTC.

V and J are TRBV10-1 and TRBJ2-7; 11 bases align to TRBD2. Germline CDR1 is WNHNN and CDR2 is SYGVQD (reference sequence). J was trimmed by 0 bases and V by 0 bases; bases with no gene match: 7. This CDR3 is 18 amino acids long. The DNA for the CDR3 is TGCGCCAGCAGTGAGTCGAGGGCTAGCGGGAGGCCCTCCTACGAGCAGTACTTC. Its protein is CASSESRASGRPSYEQYF.